Below, 21 T cell receptor beta chains from the same sample are listed, as sequenced in a study of T-cell reconstitution after alpha-beta-depleted transplantation in children. Using unique molecular identifiers, the investigators prepared the TCRbeta library. MiXCR, run by TCRdb on the PCR reads, gives a single entry per CDR3 protein. The repertoire consists of some 490,000 distinct CDR3 sequences, with around 13% occurring once and the leading ten covering about 5.4%. Sequencing used PBMCs from the stem cell graft donor, obtained from the stem cell graft. Every receptor here comes from a human donor who donated a stem cell graft to a child with combined immunodeficiency.

This clonotype was observed a handful of times. J is TRBJ1-2 and V is TRBV12-3 or TRBV12-4; weak D call: TRBD1 (6 bases). This CDR3 comprises 16 residues. V was cut by 4 bases and J by 6 bases, with 21 bases left in between. The CDR3 DNA reads as TGTGCCAGCAGTTCGGGACACCGTACTTATGTGGATGGCTACACCTTC. It translates to CASSSGHRTYVDGYTF.

Only a few counts were recorded for this clonotype. V is TRBV25-1 and J is TRBJ1-2; unclear D gene. Looked up from germline, CDR1 is MGHDK and CDR2 is SYGVNS. This CDR3 spans 13 amino acids. V was pared by 3 bases and J by 6 bases, with 11 bases between. The CDR3 region has the DNA TGTGCCAGCAGTGAGTCAGAAATTCATGGCTACACCTTC. This sequence encodes CASSESEIHGYTF.

This clonotype was observed a handful of times. The chain joins TRBV9 to TRBJ2-3; D is ambiguous. The CDR3 is 14 residues long. V lost 3 bases and J lost 0, with 8 bases in between. Germline-derived CDR1 and CDR2 are SGDLS and YYNGEE. The chain's CDR3 is CASSGLQSTDTQYF. In DNA form, the CDR3 reads TGTGCCAGCAGCGGCCTCCAAAGCACAGATACGCAGTATTTT.

In its sample, this clonotype was seen a few times. V gene TRBV10-3 combines with J gene TRBJ2-1; D is unresolved. The CDR3 runs to 10 residues. The germline V and J ends were trimmed by 8 bases and 10 bases, with 9 bases remaining between them. CDR1 and CDR2 from the germline V gene are ENHRY and SYGVKD. In DNA form, the CDR3 reads TGTGCCATCGGCGAGATAGAGCAGTTCTTC. Translating it yields CAIGEIEQFF.

This clonotype showed up many times. CDR3 protein: CASSVRGEGYNEQFF. In DNA form, the CDR3 reads TGTGCCAGCAGCGTACGGGGAGAAGGGTACAATGAGCAGTTCTTC. The chain recombines TRBV9 with TRBJ2-1, with D tentatively TRBD2 (5 bases). V shed 1 base and J shed 4 bases, with 12 bases lying between them. From germline, CDR1 is SGDLS and CDR2 YYNGEE. There are 15 residues in the CDR3.

This clonotype was counted a few times. The chain uses TRBV10-3 and TRBJ1-1, with 10 bases lining up with TRBD1. Per germline, CDR1 ENHRY and CDR2 SYGVKD. CDR3 length: 13 residues. J was trimmed by 5 bases and V by 6 bases; bases with no gene match: 3. The DNA of the CDR3 is TGTGCCATCAGGGACAGGGGGAGTACTGAAGCTTTCTTT. Translating gives CAIRDRGSTEAFF.

The chain carries TRBV18 and TRBJ2-7, with no clear D. Between the trimmed V and J ends, which lost 2 bases and 2 bases, there was a span of 4 bases. Germline loops: CDR1 KGHSH, CDR2 LQKENI. The CDR3 has 12 amino acids. The CDR3 DNA is TGTGCCAGCTCACCAAATGCCTACGAGCAGTACTTC. Translating gives CASSPNAYEQYF.

This clonotype turned up a few times. The CDR3 bases are TGTGCCAGCAGCTTAGTCTTGAGTCTAGCGGGAACCCCAACTAGCACAGATACGCAGTATTTT. Residues: CASSLVLSLAGTPTSTDTQYF. This chain joins TRBV11-2 and TRBJ2-3; 9 nucleotides line up with TRBD2. V shed 1 base, J shed 0 bases, and the junction held 17 bases outside the gene matches. The CDR3 is made up of 21 amino acids. Germline lookup yields CDR1 SGHAT and CDR2 FQNNGV.

This clonotype was counted many times. The V and J genes are TRBV12-3 or TRBV12-4 and TRBJ2-1, with D hard to call. Trimming took off 5 bases at V and 4 bases at J, with 12 bases between the two ends. The CDR3 runs 14 residues. The CDR3: CASSHGRVYNEQFF. DNA of the CDR3: TGTGCCAGCAGTCACGGCCGGGTATACAATGAGCAGTTCTTC.

CDR3 DNA: TGTGCCAGCAGGGACAGGGGGACTGGTGGGGCCAACGTCCTGACTTTC. Translation gives CASRDRGTGGANVLTF. The V and J genes are TRBV6-1 and TRBJ2-6; TRBD1 aligns across 10 bases. Germline lookup yields CDR1 MNHNS and CDR2 SASEGT. V was pared by 6 bases and J by 3 bases, with 5 bases of the junction left unmatched. This CDR3 has 16 residues.

This chain links TRBV10-3 with TRBJ2-1; possibly TRBD1 or TRBD2 for D (5 bases each). The CDR3 is made up of 17 amino acids. CDR1 is ENHRY and CDR2 is SYGVKD in the germline V gene. V was clipped by 4 bases and J by 3 bases, with 19 bases between them. The CDR3, as DNA: TGTGCCATCAGTGTGTGGACGGGGCCGTGGAACTACAATGAGCAGTTCTTC. Translated: CAISVWTGPWNYNEQFF.

This clonotype was seen only a few times. The chain employs TRBV7-8 and TRBJ2-2, with D unresolved. CDR3 length: 16 amino acids. Germline assignment: CDR1 SGHVS and CDR2 FQNEAQ. The germline V and J ends were trimmed by 1 base and 0 bases, with 9 bases remaining between them. This chain's CDR3 is CASSLVPGANTGELFF. The CDR3 region has the DNA TGTGCCAGCAGCTTAGTTCCGGGCGCGAACACCGGGGAGCTGTTTTTT.

The chain links TRBV20-1 to TRBJ2-7, with a tentative D call TRBD2 (7 bases). The CDR3 runs 15 residues. Germline V gene sequence: CDR1 DFQATT, CDR2 SNEGSKA (reference sequence). V was shortened by 0 bases and J by 3 bases, with 15 bases between the two germline ends. The CDR3 DNA reads as TGCAGTGCTAGAGATGTTGCGGGGGCGGGCTACGAGCAGTACTTC. Translated, it gives CSARDVAGAGYEQYF.

Ten or more counts support this clonotype. The J gene is TRBJ2-3, the V gene TRBV7-8; 7 positions agree with TRBD2. This CDR3 has 15 residues. Per germline, CDR1 SGHVS and CDR2 FQNEAQ. V shed 6 bases and J 1 base; nucleotides not matched to a gene: 7. The CDR3 spells CASSGMGGGTDTQYF. The CDR3 DNA reads TGTGCCAGCAGTGGGATGGGGGGGGGCACAGATACGCAGTATTTT.

This clonotype was detected many times. J is TRBJ2-1 and V is TRBV24-1; weak D call: TRBD2 (6 bases). CDR1 and CDR2 from the germline V gene are KGHDR and SFDVKD. Trimming took 8 bases from V and 3 from J, leaving 13 bases between them. The CDR3 length is 14 residues. CDR3 coding DNA: TGTGCCACCAAATTAAGGAGGGACTACAATGAGCAGTTCTTC. Residues: CATKLRRDYNEQFF.

The table lists this clonotype with a few counts. The gene calls are TRBV10-3 and TRBJ2-3; D might be TRBD1 (5 bases). CDR1 ENHRY and CDR2 SYGVKD come from the germline V gene. Trimming pared 2 bases from V and 3 bases from J, leaving 15 bases between. The CDR3 has 16 residues. In DNA form, the CDR3 reads TGTGCCATCAGTGAGCCCGGATCACCAGGGACAGATACGCAGTATTTT. Protein sequence: CAISEPGSPGTDTQYF.

This clonotype has only a few counts. V is TRBV4-3 and J is TRBJ2-3, with D tentatively TRBD1 (6 bases). Trimming shortened V by 3 bases and J by 4 bases, and 23 bases separated the two germline ends. Germline V CDR1 and CDR2: LGHNA, YSLEER. CDR3 length: 18 amino acids. CDR3 in amino acids: CASSQYLFRPSGADTQYF. Here the CDR3 DNA reads TGCGCCAGCAGCCAGTATCTGTTTCGGCCCTCAGGGGCAGATACGCAGTATTTT.

V is TRBV24-1 and J is TRBJ2-7; no definite D call. This CDR3 is built from 14 residues. Germline CDR1 KGHDR, CDR2 SFDVKD. With 4 bases removed from V and 1 base from J, the gap between germline ends came to 10 bases. The DNA for the CDR3 is TGTGCCACCAGTGAATCTGGGGTTTCCTACGAGCAGTACTTC. Translating it yields CATSESGVSYEQYF.

This clonotype has a count of ten or more. The chain uses TRBV30 and TRBJ2-6; weak D call: TRBD1 (5 bases). Trimming cost V 0 bases and J 8 bases, with 8 bases left between them. This CDR3 has 13 amino acids. Germline V gives CDR1 GTSNPN, CDR2 SVGIG (reference sequence). CDR3 DNA sequence: TGTGCCTGGAGTGTAAAGGGGACCAACGTCCTGACTTTC. This translates into CAWSVKGTNVLTF.

This clonotype occurred a few times. This chain joins TRBV25-1 and TRBJ2-7; 7 nucleotides line up with TRBD2. Germline CDR1 is MGHDK and CDR2 is SYGVNS. This CDR3 region has 15 residues. The V gene end was trimmed by 3 bases and the J gene end by 6 bases; junction bases not matched to a gene: 11. The CDR3 sequence is CASSDPGGAVGEQYF. In nucleotides, the CDR3 is TGTGCCAGCAGTGATCCGGGGGGAGCGGTTGGCGAGCAGTACTTC.

At least ten counts were recorded for this clonotype. The chain carries TRBV9 and TRBJ2-3; 7 nucleotides line up with TRBD2. The J segment lost 4 bases and the V segment lost 0 bases, leaving 5 bases of the junction unmatched. This CDR3 is 15 amino acids long. Germline loops: CDR1 SGDLS, CDR2 YYNGEE. DNA of the CDR3: TGTGCCAGCAGCGTAGGGGCGGGAGTGGCAGATACGCAGTATTTT. Amino acid sequence: CASSVGAGVADTQYF.